This TCR beta chain was observed in a study of T cell responses to AZD1222 COVID-19 vaccine (dated by TCRdb to the early 2020s). Notes on the research overall: AZD1222 recipients whose second dose came at about 4 weeks and those whose second dose came at about 12 weeks were combined into one group, since spike-specific TCR depth and breadth did not differ between the two schedules. Trial participants were enrolled by age into subgroups of 18-55, 56-69 and 70-plus years, and roughly 150, 30 and 60 TCR-sequenced participants, respectively, were included in these subgroups. A total of 233 trial participants underwent TCR sequencing, of whom about 210 had received two doses of AZD1222 and around 26 had received two doses of the MenACWY control vaccine. Study-wide findings and limitations: Conclusions about previously exposed vaccinees were limited because only six AZD1222 recipients were SARS-CoV-2 seropositive at baseline. CD4 TCRs associated with the vaccine covered the entire spike protein, and the dominant responses were in regions 160-218 and 743-854. The 56-69-year group was small, and its depth increase did not reach significance, likely because of low power. No day 14 peak-response samples were available, so repertoires were characterized only after the peak T cell response. Most participants were white British and females outnumbered males, and the authors suggested that clonal diversity may have been underestimated. After two AZD1222 doses, spike-specific TCR breadth and depth were significantly higher than at day 0 and than in MenACWY recipients. Reportedly, almost half of the unique spike-specific TCRs recognized epitopes lying outside the regions that are mutated in the B.1.351 and B.1.1.7 variants.

As for this clone: What this receptor recognizes is not known. There are no base qualities to consult, and no much larger clone falls within one base.

Measured from the cysteine to the phenylalanine, the CDR3 is 14 residues long. Only the CDR3 DNA is retained, 42 bases long and in frame from the first base. Trimming removed 5 bases from V and 9 bases from J; the gene matches leave 10 bases unexplained. The CDR1 and CDR2 encoded by the germline V gene are MNHEY and SVGAGI. The time point label on this specimen signifies: baseline before first vaccination. Samples from vaccinated people were obtained from the UK trials COV001 and COV002, which included a single-blind randomized controlled phase 2/3 trial of AZD1222 (ChAdOx1 nCoV-19) in healthy adults. Trial participant PBMC samples were collected at day 0 and day 28 after the second dose for TCRbeta chain sequencing. The CDR3 regions of human TCRbeta chains were analyzed by immunosequencing. The study's own analysis went as follows. Repertoire TCRs were checked for matches against a reference library of SARS-CoV-2-specific TCRs that had been generated using the MIRA antigen-specificity platform. Breadth meant the fraction of unique TCRs that were SARS-CoV-2-associated, whereas depth meant the fraction of total T cells that were SARS-CoV-2-associated. Using the MIRA data, each spike-specific TCR was mapped to the spike region that the TCR reacts to and placed in a CD4 or CD8 class. Log10-transformed breadth and depth values were compared by one-way ANOVA with Sidak's multiple comparisons tests. TCRdb carries this immuneACCESS record with in-frame sequences only. Its versions omit some clonotypes, under half of them owing to an unresolved V gene in the studies checked, with the rest unexplained. V and J calls and clone size are those listed in that table; D and trimming were worked out from the DNA. This sample holds about 160,000 clones; roughly 94% were observed only once. The ten largest make up 0.95% to 1.5% of the sample.

The sequencing here drew on peripheral blood, taken on day 0 of AZD1222 vaccination. This receptor was taken from an adult in good health. The sequence links TRBV6-5 to TRBJ1-1; TRBD1 aligns with 9 central bases. The CDR3 amino acid sequence is: CASSRPGQGEQAFF. The bases read TGTGCCAGCAGTAGACCGGGACAGGGCGAACAAGCTTTCTTT.